Listed below are T cell receptor beta chains from one sample, sequenced in a study of CD8 T cells in Susac syndrome. TCRdb passed the immunoSEQ multiplex PCR reads through MiXCR, listing each CDR3 protein once. The table has hundreds of thousands of distinct CDR3 sequences, about 94% seen once. The sequenced sample consisted of CD8+ T cells from PBMCs. Receptor source: a human donor with multiple sclerosis. Each CDR3 is given with its conserved first and last residue. The D gene is left open where the match is weak. For some rows the clone size is stated as once, few or many, or as a class when expanded; others skip it.

clone size,D gene,V gene,J gene,CDR3 length,CDR3 DNA,CDR3 protein
NA,TRBD2,TRBV7-2,TRBJ2-7,12,TGTGCCAGCAGCCTAGGGACTACCGAGCAGTACTTC,CASSLGTTEQYF
once,NA,TRBV7-9,TRBJ1-2,14,TGTGCCAGCAGCGCCGGGCAGGAGGACTATGGCTACACCTTC,CASSAGQEDYGYTF
NA,NA,TRBV12-3/TRBV12-4,TRBJ2-7,17,TGTGCCAGCAGTTCAACCCTAACGCCTAGTTCACCCTACGAGCAGTACTTC,CASSSTLTPSSPYEQYF
NA,NA,TRBV30,TRBJ1-3,12,TGTGCCTGCGACAGGACTGGAAACACCATATATTTT,CACDRTGNTIYF
NA,NA,TRBV5-6,TRBJ2-7,13,TGTGCCAGCAGCCTTGAGGAAGGAGGCGAGCAGTACTTC,CASSLEEGGEQYF
NA,TRBD1,TRBV7-2,TRBJ1-1,16,TGTGCCAGCAGCTTAAATTTGGACAGGGGGAACACTGAAGCTTTCTTT,CASSLNLDRGNTEAFF
NA,TRBD2,TRBV9,TRBJ2-3,16,TGTGCCAGCAGCGCGTTCCTAGCGGGAGAGGCAGATACGCAGTATTTT,CASSAFLAGEADTQYF
NA,TRBD1,TRBV29-1,TRBJ1-1,15,TGCAGCGTTGTGACCCTACAGGGGGCGAACACTGAAGCTTTCTTT,CSVVTLQGANTEAFF
NA,NA,TRBV15,TRBJ1-2,15,TGTGCCACCAGCCCCCAGAGCAGGGTCACCTATGGCTACACCTTC,CATSPQSRVTYGYTF
NA,NA,TRBV6-5,TRBJ1-4,15,TGTGCCAGCAGTTACAGGGCAGTAACTAATGAAAAACTGTTTTTT,CASSYRAVTNEKLFF
NA,NA,TRBV4-3,TRBJ2-7,13,TGCGCCAGCAGCCAAGCGAGGTTTTACGAGCAGTACTTC,CASSQARFYEQYF
NA,NA,TRBV29-1,TRBJ1-2,13,TGCAGCGTTGAAACAACAGGTCACTATGGCTACACCTTC,CSVETTGHYGYTF
NA,NA,TRBV5-4,TRBJ1-1,13,TGTGCCAGCAGCTTGGGGACCTACACTGAAGCTTTCTTT,CASSLGTYTEAFF
NA,NA,TRBV4-1,TRBJ1-5,17,TGCGCCAGCAGCCAAGACGGGCGCAGTTATAGCAATCAGCCCCAGCATTTT,CASSQDGRSYSNQPQHF
NA,NA,TRBV5-6,TRBJ2-1,12,TGTGCCAGCAGCCCCTTACTGGATGAGCAGTTCTTC,CASSPLLDEQFF